This is a list of T cell receptor beta chains from one sample in a study of T cell responses to AZD1222 COVID-19 vaccine. TCRdb's copy holds only in-frame clones and misses some; the assay was immunoSEQ multiplex PCR. Seen here are approximately 99,000 clones, 89% observed once, and the top ten hold 3% to 3.5%. The input for sequencing was peripheral blood, taken on day 0 of MenACWY control vaccination. Receptors were obtained from an adult in good health. CDR3s include the opening cysteine and the closing phenylalanine or tryptophan. The D gene is left open where the match is weak.

j_call v_call d_call cdr3_aa
TRBJ1-5 TRBV19 TRBD1 CASSPQGGIFLTQHF
TRBJ2-2 TRBV9 TRBD1 CASSPLRDRAGELFF
TRBJ1-4 TRBV6-2/TRBV6-3 . CASSDSTNEKLFF
TRBJ2-2 TRBV21-1 . CASSMAGELFF
TRBJ2-7 TRBV5-4 TRBD2 CASSVQGGSGEQYF
TRBJ2-7 TRBV6-1 . CASSARQVKVGYEQYF
TRBJ2-1 TRBV11-2 TRBD1 CASSYHRDRGGEQFF
TRBJ2-5 TRBV25-1 . CASSAWYGGRPLTQYF
TRBJ1-6 TRBV7-3 . CASSLTPSDNSPLHF
TRBJ1-1 TRBV9 TRBD1 CASSVAQGANTEAFF
TRBJ1-5 TRBV9 TRBD1 CASSSGQGLKPQHF
TRBJ2-7 TRBV30 TRBD1 CACHRGNSYEQYF
TRBJ1-1 TRBV12-3/TRBV12-4 . CASSFLATEAFF
TRBJ1-5 TRBV9 . CASSISGVVSNQPQHF
TRBJ1-2 TRBV7-2 TRBD1 CASSLRTGGNGRVYGYTF
TRBJ1-1 TRBV11-2 TRBD1 CASSPRTGRLGTEAFF
TRBJ2-2 TRBV2 . CASSGPDRGGELFF
TRBJ2-1 TRBV5-1 TRBD1 CASSSGTGAYNEQFF
TRBJ2-3 TRBV29-1 TRBD1 CSVYSTGEGGTQYF
TRBJ2-5 TRBV20-1 TRBD2 CSASLPGGQETQYF
TRBJ2-1 TRBV4-1 . CASSQDNLSPYNEQFF
TRBJ1-5 TRBV19 TRBD1 CASSTRDRGGRNQPQHF
TRBJ2-7 TRBV6-5 TRBD1 CASTGTGDLGEQYF
TRBJ1-6 TRBV3-1/TRBV3-2 . CASSQGAKHFNSPLHF
TRBJ1-6 TRBV9 . CASSSRVDGSPLHF
TRBJ1-5 TRBV7-8 . CASSLYGGLNQPQHF
TRBJ2-7 TRBV4-2 TRBD1 CASSINLNAGTGGYSYEQYF
TRBJ2-1 TRBV4-1 . CASSQVDSNEQFF
TRBJ2-1 TRBV10-3 TRBD2 CAIGTSGGATGEQFF
TRBJ2-1 TRBV5-4 . CASSLGGSQYNEQFF
TRBJ2-1 TRBV12-5 . CASQTLPDGKSPDNEQFF